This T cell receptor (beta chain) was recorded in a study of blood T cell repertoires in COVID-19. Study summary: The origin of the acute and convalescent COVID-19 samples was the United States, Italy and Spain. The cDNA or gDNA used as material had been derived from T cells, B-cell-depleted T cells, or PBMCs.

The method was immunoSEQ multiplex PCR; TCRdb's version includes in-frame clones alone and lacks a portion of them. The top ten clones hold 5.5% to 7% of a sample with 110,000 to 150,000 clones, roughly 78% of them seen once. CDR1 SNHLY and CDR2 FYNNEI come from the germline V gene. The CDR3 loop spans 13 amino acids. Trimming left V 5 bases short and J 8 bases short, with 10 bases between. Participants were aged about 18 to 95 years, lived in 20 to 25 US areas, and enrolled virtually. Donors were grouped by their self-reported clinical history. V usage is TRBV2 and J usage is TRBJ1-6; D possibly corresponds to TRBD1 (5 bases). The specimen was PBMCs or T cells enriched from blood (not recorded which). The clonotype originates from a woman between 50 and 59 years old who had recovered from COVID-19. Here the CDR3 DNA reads TGTGCCAGCAGTTCACAGGATTATTCACCCCTCCACTTT. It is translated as CASSSQDYSPLHF.